This T cell receptor (beta chain) was recovered during a study of T cell responses to AZD1222 COVID-19 vaccine (dated by TCRdb to 2020 to 2023). In terms of the full investigation: TCR sequencing was performed for more than 230 trial participants, of whom around 200 were given two doses of AZD1222 and about 25 were given two doses of MenACWY control vaccine. Trial participants were enrolled into age subgroups of 18-55, 56-69 and 70-plus years, which contained about 150, 28 and 57 TCR-sequenced participants, respectively. What the study reported, not specific to this receptor: Conclusions about previously exposed vaccinees were limited because only 6 or 7 AZD1222 recipients were SARS-CoV-2 seropositive at baseline. Participants were mostly white British, with more females than males. The authors suggested clonal diversity may have been underestimated. After two AZD1222 doses, both the breadth and the depth of spike-specific TCRs were significantly higher than at day 0 and than in MenACWY recipients. In the small 56-69-year group, the increase in depth fell short of significance, most likely because of low power. The whole spike protein was spanned by vaccine-associated CD4 TCRs, and dominant responses were seen in regions 160-218 and 743-854. Reportedly, close to half of the unique spike-specific TCRs recognized epitopes lying outside the regions that are mutated in the B.1.351 and B.1.1.7 variants. Because no day 14 peak-response samples were available, repertoires were characterized only after the peak T cell response.

V and J are truncated by 4 bases and 2 bases respectively, leaving an intervening sequence of 15 bases. CDR1 and CDR2 (SGHRS, YFSETQ) derive from the germline V gene. Measured from the cysteine to the phenylalanine, the CDR3 is 16 residues long. Just the 48-base CDR3 DNA is kept, in frame starting at base 1. The CDR3 regions of human TCRbeta chains were subjected to immunosequencing. The authors' pipeline ran thus. Repertoire TCRs were checked for matches against a reference library of SARS-CoV-2-specific TCRs that had been generated using the MIRA antigen-specificity platform. Breadth meant the fraction of unique TCRs that were SARS-CoV-2-associated, whereas depth meant the fraction of total T cells that were SARS-CoV-2-associated. Using the MIRA data, each spike-specific TCR was assigned both to the spike region to which the TCR was reactive and to a CD4 or CD8 class. Log10-transformed breadth and depth values were compared by one-way ANOVA with Sidak's multiple comparisons tests. In its TCRdb copy, this immuneACCESS table keeps in-frame sequences only and misses some clones. Where compared with another copy, unresolved V genes explain less than half of these, and the others have no known cause. That table supplies the V and J calls and clone size; D and trimming were determined from the DNA. The sample records about 45,000 clones, 80% of which are singletons. The top ten clonotypes cover roughly a fifth of the sample.

As regards this clone: Its specific antigen is unknown. Within one base of it there is no much larger clone, and no base qualities were kept.

Sample time point, as interpreted from the label and publication: about 28 days (+/-7) after the second vaccine dose. Explained via the paper, the treatment or condition label denotes: meningococcal conjugate vaccine given as trial control. Vaccinee samples were obtained from the UK trials COV001 and COV002, which included a single-blind randomized controlled phase 2/3 trial of AZD1222 (ChAdOx1 nCoV-19) in healthy adults. For TCRbeta chain sequencing, PBMC samples from trial participants were taken at day 0 and at day 28 after the second dose. This TCR came from an adult who received the MenACWY meningococcal vaccine as a control. The sequenced sample was peripheral blood, obtained 28 days after the second dose of the MenACWY control vaccine. Rearrangement joined TRBV5-1 to TRBJ1-4; the D gene is possibly TRBD1, with 6 bases matching. The DNA sequence is given as TGCGCCAGCAGCACAGGGACCGGGATCACTAATGAAAAACTGTTTTTT. Its product reads: CASSTGTGITNEKLFF.